This T cell receptor (beta chain) was identified during a study of OX40 agonist ivuxolimab in advanced cancers. Points from the study as a whole: Among T cells, CD8+ cells averaged more expanded clones than CD4+ cells.

Germline CDR1 and CDR2: MGHRA and YSYEKL. Deletions cut 4 bases from V and 4 bases from J, with 16 bases between. The CDR3 covers 15 residues. Generated by immunoSEQ multiplex PCR, the TCRdb table keeps only in-frame clones and is missing some. The sample shows approximately 74,000 clones, 65% to 90% of them seen only once. Note on this clone: What it recognizes is unknown.

The chain employs TRBV4-1 and TRBJ1-1, with a possible D match to TRBD1 (6 bases). Sequenced here: CD4+ or CD8+ T cells sorted from blood, sampled in a trial of the OX40 agonist ivuxolimab. The TCR originated in an adult with an advanced solid tumor such as melanoma, head and neck, liver or kidney cancer. The CDR3 loop reads CASSLGQGYRTEAFF. In nucleotides, the CDR3 is TGCGCCAGCAGCCTAGGGCAGGGGTATCGCACTGAAGCTTTCTTT.